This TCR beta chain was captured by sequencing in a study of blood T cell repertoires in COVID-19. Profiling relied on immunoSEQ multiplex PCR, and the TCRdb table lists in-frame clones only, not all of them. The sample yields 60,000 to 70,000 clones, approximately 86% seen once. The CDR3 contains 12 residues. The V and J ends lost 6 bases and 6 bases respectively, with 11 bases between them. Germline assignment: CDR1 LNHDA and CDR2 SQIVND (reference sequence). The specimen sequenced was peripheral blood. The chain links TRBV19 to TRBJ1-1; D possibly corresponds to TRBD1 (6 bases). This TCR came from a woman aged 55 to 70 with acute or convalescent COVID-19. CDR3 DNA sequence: TGTGCCAGTAGAGGGGGGGGATCTGAAGCTTTCTTT. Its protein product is CASRGGGSEAFF.